The next 2 T cell receptor beta chains were all read from a single sample in a study of post-analysis software for immune sequencing data. General study results and limits: There were five TRBV segments more frequent in patients than controls, and TRBV5-6, TRBV5-1 and TRBV20-1 were among them.

These TCRs' antigens remain unknown. Presence of unique molecular identifiers characterized the TCR beta cDNA libraries. Each CDR3 protein gets one entry after TCRdb re-called the PCR reads with MiXCR. The data contain about 540,000 distinct CDR3 sequences, 34% of them singletons. Sequencing was done on a sample of blood. All receptors derive from a girl aged 2-17 years with multiple sclerosis.

The chain combines TRBV5-1 with TRBJ2-5; 8 nucleotides match TRBD1. The CDR3 has 16 residues. The trim removed 0 bases at V and 4 bases at J, leaving 8 bases unmatched. Looked up from germline, CDR1 is SGHRS and CDR2 is YFSETQ. CDR3 residues: CASSLETRGRRETQYF. CDR3 bases: TGCGCCAGCAGCTTGGAAACCAGGGGGCGACGAGAGACCCAGTACTTC.

The chain combines TRBV11-2 with TRBJ1-2; TRBD1 aligns across 8 bases. After removal of 4 bases from V and 6 bases from J, the junction contained 7 bases not matched to a gene. CDR1 SGHAT and CDR2 FQNNGV come from the germline V gene. The CDR3 is 14 residues long. CDR3 sequence: CASSSIRQGNGYTF. Here the CDR3 DNA reads TGTGCCAGCAGCTCGATTCGACAGGGGAATGGCTACACCTTC.